This is a list of T cell receptor beta chains from one sample in a study of PD-L1 blockade in urothelial cancer. Clones were sequenced by immunoSEQ multiplex PCR, and TCRdb holds only the in-frame ones, with some missing. The sample has 38,000 or so clones, over 80% seen once. Material: PBMCs, obtained around atezolizumab (anti-PD-L1) treatment. These receptors all come from a man aged 80 or over with urothelial cancer. The CDR3 runs from the conserved cysteine through the conserved F or W. The D gene is left open where the match is weak. Size tells how often a clone was seen (once, few, many) or the class of an expanded clone, and some rows leave it out.

TRBV9	TRBD2	TRBJ2-7	-	TGTGCCAGCAGCGTGACTAGCGGTTCCTACGAGCAGTACTTC	CASSVTSGSYEQYF
TRBV11-1	TRBD1	TRBJ2-5	-	TGTGCCAGCAGCTTAGGAGGGGGCATACTAAAAGAGACCCAGTACTTC	CASSLGGGILKETQYF
TRBV9	-	TRBJ2-2	-	TGTGCCAGCAGCAGCGACTTTGGGGAGCTGTTTTTT	CASSSDFGELFF
TRBV29-1	TRBD1	TRBJ2-3	-	TGCAGCGTTGATGGACAGGTCAGCACAGATACGCAGTATTTT	CSVDGQVSTDTQYF
TRBV5-1	TRBD2	TRBJ2-2	-	TGCGCCAGCAGCTTGTTTAGCGGGAGTTTGGCCGGGGAGCTGTTTTTT	CASSLFSGSLAGELFF
TRBV5-1	-	TRBJ1-4	-	TGCGCCAGCAGCTTGGCGGGACTGGGAAATGAAAAACTGTTTTTT	CASSLAGLGNEKLFF
TRBV5-1	TRBD2	TRBJ2-7	-	TGCGCCAGCAGCTCGGGACTAGCGGGAGTGTCCACCGAGTACTTC	CASSSGLAGVSTEYF
TRBV2	TRBD1	TRBJ1-2	-	TGTGCCAGCGGGCAGACAGGGGACGGCTACACCTTC	CASGQTGDGYTF
TRBV28	-	TRBJ2-5	-	TGTGCCAGCAGCTCCCTCGGAGTGCAAGAGACCCAGTACTTC	CASSSLGVQETQYF
TRBV7-2	-	TRBJ1-2	once	TGTGCCAGCAGACGGACAGCAGACTATGGCTACACCTTC	CASRRTADYGYTF
TRBV10-2	TRBD2	TRBJ2-1	once	TGCGCCAGCAGGTTGGGGGGGACCTCCTACAATGAGCAGTTCTTC	CASRLGGTSYNEQFF
TRBV5-4	TRBD1	TRBJ1-2	-	TGTGCCAGCAGCCTTCCCGGGACAGATGGCTACACCTTC	CASSLPGTDGYTF
TRBV5-1	TRBD2	TRBJ2-2	-	TGCGCCAGCAGCATGGGACTAGCGGGGACCGGGGAGCTGTTTTTT	CASSMGLAGTGELFF
TRBV5-1	TRBD2	TRBJ2-7	once	TGCGCCAGCAGCTTGGATCTAGCGGTATACGAGCAGTACTTC	CASSLDLAVYEQYF
TRBV7-6	-	TRBJ2-7	-	TGTGCCAGCAGCTTAGCGGAGGCGAACGAGCAGTACTTC	CASSLAEANEQYF
TRBV27	-	TRBJ1-4	-	TGTGCCAGCAGTCGGACAGAAACTAATGAAAAACTGTTTTTT	CASSRTETNEKLFF
TRBV10-2	-	TRBJ2-7	-	TGCGCCAGCAGTGAAGGGGAATCCTACGAGCAGTACTTC	CASSEGESYEQYF
TRBV4-1	-	TRBJ1-4	-	TGCGCCAGCAGCCCCAGAGCAGGGATTAATGAAAAACTGTTTTTT	CASSPRAGINEKLFF
TRBV27	-	TRBJ1-4	-	TGTGCCAGCAGTGGTCGCGTTAATGAAAAACTGTTTTTT	CASSGRVNEKLFF
TRBV2	TRBD1	TRBJ1-2	-	TGTGCCAGTTTGTTGGGGACAGCGAACTATGGCTACACCTTC	CASLLGTANYGYTF
TRBV30	-	TRBJ1-1	-	TGTGCCTGGAGTGTACTAGGTGAAGCTTTCTTT	CAWSVLGEAFF
TRBV5-1	TRBD1	TRBJ2-2	-	TGCGCCAGCAGACCCACCGGACAGGGAACCGGGGAGCTGTTTTTT	CASRPTGQGTGELFF
TRBV15	TRBD2	TRBJ2-5	-	TGTGCCACCAGCAGAGATCATGGCGGGAGGGCCAGGAAGGAGACCCAGTACTTC	CATSRDHGGRARKETQYF
TRBV18	-	TRBJ1-2	-	TGTGCCAGCTCACCGGGAGGGGAAGGCTACACCTTC	CASSPGGEGYTF
TRBV6-1	TRBD1	TRBJ2-1	-	TGTGCCAGCACCACCGGGACAGGGGCGGGCAATGAGCAGTTCTTC	CASTTGTGAGNEQFF
TRBV25-1	TRBD2	TRBJ2-2	-	TGTGCCAGCGGGGGTAGCGGGACAAAGGCCGGGGAGCTGTTTTTT	CASGGSGTKAGELFF
TRBV5-1	-	TRBJ2-3	-	TGCGCCAGCAGCTTGGGACGGGGAGAAGATACGCAGTATTTT	CASSLGRGEDTQYF
TRBV11-3	TRBD1	TRBJ2-7	once	TGTGCCAGCAGCCCCGGCACCGGGACAGGGTCTAGTTACGAGCAGTACTTC	CASSPGTGTGSSYEQYF
TRBV4-1	TRBD2	TRBJ2-1	-	TGCGCCAGCTCCCGACTAGCGGGAGAGTGGAATGAGCAGTTCTTC	CASSRLAGEWNEQFF
TRBV28	-	TRBJ1-3	-	TGTGCCAGCAGTTTCCCAAAACAGGGCCAAGGAAACACCATATATTTT	CASSFPKQGQGNTIYF
TRBV7-6	-	TRBJ2-1	-	TGTGCCAGCAGCGCCTACCGGGAAGAGCAGTTCTTC	CASSAYREEQFF
TRBV9	TRBD2	TRBJ2-3	-	TGTGCCAGCAGCGTGCGGGGGGTTATAACTAGCACAGATACGCAGTATTTT	CASSVRGVITSTDTQYF
TRBV4-2	TRBD1	TRBJ1-5	-	TGTGCCAGCAGCCAAGACAGGGGGAATCAGCCCCAGCATTTT	CASSQDRGNQPQHF
TRBV15	-	TRBJ2-3	-	TGTGCCACCCTCTTGGCAGGGGGCACAGATACGCAGTATTTT	CATLLAGGTDTQYF
TRBV10-2	-	TRBJ2-3	-	TGCGCCAGCAGTGGTGGTACAGAAAAAACAGATACGCAGTATTTT	CASSGGTEKTDTQYF
TRBV6-1	TRBD1	TRBJ2-2	-	TGTGCCAGCAGGGGACAGGGAGAGGCCGGGGAGCTGTTTTTT	CASRGQGEAGELFF
TRBV6-5	TRBD1	TRBJ1-2	-	TGTGCCAGCAGTCCGGACAGGGGGGGCGGCTACACCTTC	CASSPDRGGGYTF
TRBV2	-	TRBJ1-1	-	TGTGCCAGCAAAAGAGGGTCGAACACTGAAGCTTTCTTT	CASKRGSNTEAFF
TRBV5-6	TRBD1	TRBJ2-6	-	TGTGCCAGCACCGCGACAGGGTCTGGGGCCAACGTCCTGACTTTC	CASTATGSGANVLTF
TRBV5-4	-	TRBJ2-5	-	TGTGCCAGCAGCTTGGATTCCGGGGAGACCCAGTACTTC	CASSLDSGETQYF
TRBV2	TRBD1	TRBJ1-2	once	TGTGCCAGCAATCGACAGGGGGCGGGGGATGGCTACACCTTC	CASNRQGAGDGYTF
TRBV6-5	-	TRBJ2-3	once	TGTGCCAGCAGTTACAGGTCGGAGTCAGATACGCAGTATTTT	CASSYRSESDTQYF
TRBV10-3	-	TRBJ2-5	-	TGTGCCGTTGGATCGGACGGGGGAACCTGGGGGACCCAGTACTTC	CAVGSDGGTWGTQYF
TRBV4-2	TRBD2	TRBJ2-2	-	TGTGCCAGCAGCCAAGAGTTAGCGGGAGGGAACACCGGGGAGCTGTTTTTT	CASSQELAGGNTGELFF
TRBV11-2	-	TRBJ2-4	-	TGTGCCAGCACATCAGCGGGTAGTCTGGTCAAAAACATTCAGTACTTC	CASTSAGSLVKNIQYF
TRBV9	TRBD2	TRBJ2-7	-	TGTGCCAGCAGCCCGGGGAGCGGGGATTTCTACGAGCAGTACTTC	CASSPGSGDFYEQYF
TRBV7-8	-	TRBJ2-7	-	TGTGCCAGCAGTCTTAGGGGGAGTCATAGCTCCTACGAGCAGTACTTC	CASSLRGSHSSYEQYF
TRBV7-9	TRBD1	TRBJ1-1	once	TGTGCCAGCAGCTTAAACGGGGACAGGGCGGAGGAAGCTTTCTTT	CASSLNGDRAEEAFF